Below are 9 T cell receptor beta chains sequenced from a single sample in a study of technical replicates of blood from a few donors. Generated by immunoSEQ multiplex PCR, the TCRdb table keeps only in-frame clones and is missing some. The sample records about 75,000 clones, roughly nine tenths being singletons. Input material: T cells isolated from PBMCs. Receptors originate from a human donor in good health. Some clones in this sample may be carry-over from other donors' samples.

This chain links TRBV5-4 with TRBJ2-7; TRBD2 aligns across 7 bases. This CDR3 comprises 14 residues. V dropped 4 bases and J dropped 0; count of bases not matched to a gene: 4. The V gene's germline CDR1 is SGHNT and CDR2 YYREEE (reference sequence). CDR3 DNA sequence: TGTGCCAGCAGCCCCGGGACTACCTCCTACGAGCAGTACTTC. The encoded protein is CASSPGTTSYEQYF.

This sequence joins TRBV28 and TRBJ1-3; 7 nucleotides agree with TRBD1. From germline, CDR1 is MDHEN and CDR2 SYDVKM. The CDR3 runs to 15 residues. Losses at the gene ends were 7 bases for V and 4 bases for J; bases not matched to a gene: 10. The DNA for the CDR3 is TGTGCCAGCACTCGCAGGGGGGCTCTAGGAAACACCATATATTTT. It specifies CASTRRGALGNTIYF.

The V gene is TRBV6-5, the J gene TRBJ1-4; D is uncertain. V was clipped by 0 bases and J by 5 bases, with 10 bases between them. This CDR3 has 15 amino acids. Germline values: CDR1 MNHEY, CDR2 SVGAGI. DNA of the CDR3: TGTGCCAGCAGTTACTCTGGGCAGCTAAATGAAAAACTGTTTTTT. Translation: CASSYSGQLNEKLFF.

This CDR3 reads CASSRTGGYTEAFF. The CDR3 coding sequence is TGTGCCAGCAGCCGTACAGGGGGGTACACTGAAGCTTTCTTT. The chain uses TRBV7-9 and TRBJ1-1; TRBD1 matches 8 bases. Germline values: CDR1 SEHNR, CDR2 FQNEAQ (reference sequence). The CDR3 has 14 residues. V was pared by 5 bases and J by 3 bases, with 5 bases of the junction left unmatched.

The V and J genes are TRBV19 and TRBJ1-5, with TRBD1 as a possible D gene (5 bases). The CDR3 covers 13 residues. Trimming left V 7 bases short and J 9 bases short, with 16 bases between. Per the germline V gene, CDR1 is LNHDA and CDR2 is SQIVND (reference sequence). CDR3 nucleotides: TGTGCCAGTACCATAGGGGTGATGAGGCCCCAGCATTTT. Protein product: CASTIGVMRPQHF.

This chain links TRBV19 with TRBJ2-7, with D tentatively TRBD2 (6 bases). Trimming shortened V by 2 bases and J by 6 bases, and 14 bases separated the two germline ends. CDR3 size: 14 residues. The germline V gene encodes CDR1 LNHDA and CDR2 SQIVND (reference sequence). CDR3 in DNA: TGTGCCAGTAGTATAAGTGGAACTAGCCGCGAGCAGTACTTC. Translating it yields CASSISGTSREQYF.

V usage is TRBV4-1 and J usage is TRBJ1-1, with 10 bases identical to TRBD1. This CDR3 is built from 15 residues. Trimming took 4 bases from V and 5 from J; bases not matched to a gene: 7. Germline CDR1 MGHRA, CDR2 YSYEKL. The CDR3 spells CASSLHGQGETEAFF. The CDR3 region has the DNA TGCGCCAGCAGCCTCCACGGACAGGGGGAGACTGAAGCTTTCTTT.

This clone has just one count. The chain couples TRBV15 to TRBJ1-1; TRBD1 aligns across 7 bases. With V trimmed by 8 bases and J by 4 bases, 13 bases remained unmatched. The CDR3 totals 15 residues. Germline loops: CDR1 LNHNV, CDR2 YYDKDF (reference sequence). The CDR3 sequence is CATEGRRQGGTEAFF. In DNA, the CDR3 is TGTGCCACCGAGGGGCGAAGACAGGGAGGCACTGAAGCTTTCTTT.

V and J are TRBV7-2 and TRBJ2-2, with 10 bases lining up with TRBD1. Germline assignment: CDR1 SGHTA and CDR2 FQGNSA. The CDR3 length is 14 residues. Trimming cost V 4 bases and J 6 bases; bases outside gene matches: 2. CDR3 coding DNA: TGTGCCAGCAGCTGGGACAGGGGAGCCGGGGAGCTGTTTTTT. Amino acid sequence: CASSWDRGAGELFF.